Listed below are T cell receptor beta chains from one sample, sequenced in a study of CDR3 diversity in severe acne. TCRdb reanalysed the PCR reads using MiXCR and keeps one entry per CDR3 protein. This table holds more than 70,000 distinct CDR3 sequences, approximately 54% found once. Sequenced sample: blood. These receptors were taken from a male donor with severe acne vulgaris. Both conserved end residues are part of each CDR3. Fields, in order: CDR3 protein, CDR3 DNA, D gene, V gene, J gene, clone size. A D gene is named only where the DNA matches it firmly. Rows give clone size only sometimes, using once, few, many, or a class for an expanded clone.

CASSFQAGGGEQYF,TGTGCCAGCAGTTTTCAGGCGGGAGGTGGCGAGCAGTACTTC,TRBD2,TRBV27,TRBJ2-7,NA
CSASRGGADTQYF,TGCAGTGCTTCCCGAGGTGGGGCAGATACGCAGTATTTT,NA,TRBV20-1,TRBJ2-3,NA
CASSEFGRAAEAFF,TGTGCCAGCAGTGAATTCGGCAGGGCGGCTGAAGCTTTCTTT,NA,TRBV25-1,TRBJ1-1,NA
CASTLSDGHYSNQPQHF,TGTGCCAGCACCTTGAGTGACGGACACTATAGCAATCAGCCCCAGCATTTT,NA,TRBV12-3/TRBV12-4,TRBJ1-5,NA
CASRDTLNTIYF,TGTGCCAGCAGGGACACCTTGAACACCATATATTTT,NA,TRBV2,TRBJ1-3,NA
CGGSEQYF,TGTGGGGGGTCCGAGCAGTACTTC,NA,TRBV5-7,TRBJ2-7,many
CASSDPTGGRRTEELFF,TGCGCCAGCAGTGACCCCACAGGGGGCAGAAGGACCGAGGAGCTGTTTTTT,TRBD1,TRBV10-1,TRBJ2-2,NA
CASTATANTEAFF,TGTGCCAGCACTGCGACGGCGAACACTGAAGCTTTCTTT,NA,TRBV25-1,TRBJ1-1,few
CASSLGWNGYTF,TGTGCCAGCAGCTTGGGATGGAATGGCTACACCTTC,NA,TRBV5-4,TRBJ1-2,NA
CSARDLEVGNTEAFF,TGCAGTGCTAGAGATCTGGAGGTCGGGAACACTGAAGCTTTCTTT,NA,TRBV20-1,TRBJ1-1,NA
CASSSSGREGLETQYF,TGTGCCAGCAGCTCCTCTGGACGGGAGGGCCTTGAGACCCAGTACTTC,TRBD2,TRBV13,TRBJ2-5,few
CASSLARGRAYEQYF,TGTGCCAGCAGCTTGGCCAGGGGGCGCGCCTACGAGCAGTACTTC,TRBD1,TRBV5-1,TRBJ2-7,few
CSVPGRPGSYEQYF,TGCAGCGTTCCCGGCAGGCCTGGCTCCTACGAGCAGTACTTC,NA,TRBV29-1,TRBJ2-7,NA
CASGSGLSSYEQYF,TGTGCCAGCGGCTCTGGGCTGAGCTCCTACGAGCAGTACTTC,NA,TRBV2,TRBJ2-7,NA
CSARTGAYEQYF,TGCAGTGCCAGGACAGGTGCCTACGAGCAGTACTTC,TRBD1,TRBV20-1,TRBJ2-7,NA
CASSFQLGWVDTQYF,TGTGCCAGCAGTTTCCAACTGGGGTGGGTGGATACGCAGTATTTT,NA,TRBV12-3/TRBV12-4,TRBJ2-3,few
CATSRDQASGANVLTF,TGTGCCACCAGCAGAGACCAGGCCTCTGGGGCCAACGTCCTGACTTTC,NA,TRBV15,TRBJ2-6,many
CASSIDLNTGELFF,TGTGCCAGCAGCATAGACCTGAACACCGGGGAGCTGTTTTTT,NA,TRBV13,TRBJ2-2,many
CASRPSGGITDTQYF,TGTGCCAGCAGACCTAGCGGGGGGATCACAGATACGCAGTATTTT,TRBD2,TRBV7-3,TRBJ2-3,many
CASSSTSVSIYEQYF,TGTGCCAGCAGTTCCACTAGCGTCTCAATCTACGAGCAGTACTTC,TRBD2,TRBV12-3/TRBV12-4,TRBJ2-7,NA
CASSFLDRGGEQYF,TGTGCCAGCAGTTTCCTGGACAGGGGTGGCGAGCAGTACTTC,TRBD1,TRBV27,TRBJ2-7,many
CSARVPASGNTIYF,TGCAGTGCTAGAGTACCGGCCTCTGGAAACACCATATATTTT,NA,TRBV20-1,TRBJ1-3,many
CATSDFTGGANEQYF,TGTGCCACCAGTGATTTTACAGGGGGCGCCAACGAGCAGTACTTC,TRBD1,TRBV24-1,TRBJ2-7,NA
CASSGGQDNEQFF,TGTGCCAGCAGCGGAGGACAGGACAATGAGCAGTTCTTC,TRBD1,TRBV9,TRBJ2-1,NA
CASSLHHTDTQYF,TGTGCCAGCAGCCTACACCACACAGATACGCAGTATTTT,NA,TRBV9,TRBJ2-3,NA
CASSDRTVGGYTF,TGTGCCAGCAGCGACCGGACAGTAGGGGGCTACACCTTC,NA,TRBV25-1,TRBJ1-2,NA
CASSIVLAGAYEQYF,TGTGCCAGTAGTATAGTTCTAGCGGGCGCCTACGAGCAGTACTTC,TRBD2,TRBV19,TRBJ2-7,many